This TCR beta chain was profiled in a study of cytomegalovirus exposure and HLA in healthy donors. PCR primers comprised 60 Vbeta and 13 Jbeta primers. This table comes from immunoSEQ multiplex PCR, and its TCRdb copy is limited to in-frame clones, with some not included. Altogether 110,000 to 150,000 clones are present, around 80% being singletons, with the ten largest covering 1.2%. Trimming left V 0 bases short and J 0 bases short, with 14 bases between. The CDR3 has 17 amino acids. CDR1 SGHNT and CDR2 YYREEE come from the germline V gene (reference sequence). The chain employs TRBV5-4 and TRBJ2-3, with D tentatively TRBD2 (6 bases). The TCR originated in a female donor in good health and CMV-seronegative. Sequences were obtained from PBMCs. CDR3 region: CASSLAPGGISTDTQYF. The CDR3 DNA follows: TGTGCCAGCAGCTTGGCCCCTGGGGGGATTAGCACAGATACGCAGTATTTT.